A selection of T cell receptor beta chains follows, all from one sample in a study of cytomegalovirus exposure and HLA in healthy donors. Generated by immunoSEQ multiplex PCR, the TCRdb table keeps only in-frame clones and is missing some. This table has 150,000 to 200,000 clones, nearly 80% appearing once. The sample taken for sequencing was PBMCs. These receptors originate from a woman aged 25-40 years in good health and CMV-seropositive. Each CDR3 is given with its conserved first and last residue. A D gene is named only where the DNA matches it firmly. A row's size may be missing; if present it is once, few, many or a size class.

CASRILGVNTEAFF | TGTGCCAGCAGAATCTTAGGGGTGAACACTGAAGCTTTCTTT | once | TRBJ1-1 | NA | TRBV7-8
CASSDREFSGNTIYF | TGTGCCAGCAGTGACCGCGAGTTCTCTGGAAACACCATATATTTT | NA | TRBJ1-3 | NA | TRBV6-1
CASSDCQGPQPQHF | TGTGCCAGCAGTGATTGCCAGGGCCCTCAGCCCCAGCATTTT | NA | TRBJ1-5 | NA | TRBV6-4
CASSPGQGGYTGELFF | TGTGCCAGCAGCCCGGGACAGGGGGGATACACCGGGGAGCTGTTTTTT | NA | TRBJ2-2 | TRBD1 | TRBV5-4
CASLAPETQYF | TGTGCCAGCCTCGCGCCCGAGACCCAGTACTTC | NA | TRBJ2-5 | NA | TRBV2
CASSLGLYRVGATEAFF | TGTGCCAGCAGCTTAGGACTATACAGGGTCGGAGCCACTGAAGCTTTCTTT | NA | TRBJ1-1 | NA | TRBV11-2
CASSGQFVSGYTF | TGTGCCAGCTCAGGACAGTTCGTCTCTGGCTACACCTTC | NA | TRBJ1-2 | NA | TRBV18
CASSQGPGGDTEAFF | TGCGCCAGCAGCCAAGGTCCGGGGGGAGATACTGAAGCTTTCTTT | NA | TRBJ1-1 | NA | TRBV4-1
CSSSWEGGYTF | TGTTCCAGCAGCTGGGAGGGTGGCTACACCTTC | NA | TRBJ1-2 | NA | TRBV7-9
CASSLFGGPRSYTF | TGTGCCAGCAGTTTATTCGGGGGGCCTCGAAGCTACACCTTC | NA | TRBJ1-2 | NA | TRBV28
CASIHGPYGYTF | TGTGCCAGCATCCACGGTCCTTATGGCTACACCTTC | NA | TRBJ1-2 | NA | TRBV28
CATDRFDISSGANVLTF | TGTGCCACCGACAGGTTCGACATTTCCTCTGGGGCCAACGTCCTGACTTTC | NA | TRBJ2-6 | NA | TRBV2
CASKASGTGTDTQYF | TGTGCCAGCAAGGCTAGCGGGACCGGCACAGATACGCAGTATTTT | NA | TRBJ2-3 | TRBD2 | TRBV2
CASSYRDRVSQETQYF | TGTGCCAGCAGTTACCGGGACAGGGTTTCACAAGAGACCCAGTACTTC | NA | TRBJ2-5 | TRBD1 | TRBV2
CASSTGGQPQHF | TGTGCCAGCTCGACAGGAGGCCAGCCCCAGCATTTT | few | TRBJ1-5 | NA | TRBV25-1
CASSSGSSGANVLTF | TGTGCCAGCAGCTCGGGGAGCTCTGGGGCCAACGTCCTGACTTTC | NA | TRBJ2-6 | NA | TRBV7-2
CASSSSGTNYEQYF | TGTGCCAGCAGCTCTAGCGGGACGAATTACGAGCAGTACTTC | NA | TRBJ2-7 | TRBD2 | TRBV7-9
CASSYSLSGYEQYF | TGTGCCAGCAGTTACTCGCTTAGCGGCTACGAGCAGTACTTC | NA | TRBJ2-7 | NA | TRBV6-5
CASSLYSSGTNEQFF | TGTGCCAGCAGTTTATACTCTAGCGGGACCAATGAGCAGTTCTTC | NA | TRBJ2-1 | TRBD2 | TRBV27
CASSPLPGTVNEQYF | TGTGCCAGCTCACCACTCCCCGGGACAGTCAACGAGCAGTACTTC | NA | TRBJ2-7 | TRBD1 | TRBV18
CASSLGGRSADYGYTF | TGCGCCAGCAGCTTGGGTGGGAGGTCCGCCGACTATGGCTACACCTTC | NA | TRBJ1-2 | NA | TRBV5-1
CASSVERTGNQPQHF | TGTGCCAGCAGTGTTGAGAGGACAGGGAATCAGCCCCAGCATTTT | NA | TRBJ1-5 | TRBD1 | TRBV6-5
CASSPAGMNTEAFF | TGTGCCAGCTCACCAGCCGGGATGAACACTGAAGCTTTCTTT | NA | TRBJ1-1 | NA | TRBV18
CASSFVSRTGELFF | TGTGCCAGCAGCTTTGTTTCGCGGACCGGGGAGCTGTTTTTT | NA | TRBJ2-2 | NA | TRBV7-8
CASGWGVNTEAFF | TGTGCCAGCGGATGGGGGGTGAACACTGAAGCTTTCTTT | few | TRBJ1-1 | NA | TRBV2
CASSRGQGVRGYTF | TGTGCCAGCAGCCGGGGACAGGGGGTCCGTGGCTACACCTTC | few | TRBJ1-2 | TRBD1 | TRBV6-5
CASNSPNTGELFF | TGTGCCAGCAACAGCCCGAACACCGGGGAGCTGTTTTTT | NA | TRBJ2-2 | NA | TRBV9
CASRVGQLSNQPQHF | TGTGCCAGCAGAGTGGGACAGCTTAGCAATCAGCCCCAGCATTTT | few | TRBJ1-5 | TRBD1 | TRBV2
CASSLSRISYSYEQYF | TGTGCCAGCAGTTTATCCCGCATCTCCTACTCCTACGAGCAGTACTTC | NA | TRBJ2-7 | NA | TRBV28
CASRGARAAVQETQYF | TGTGCCAGCAGGGGGGCCCGCGCAGCAGTCCAAGAGACCCAGTACTTC | NA | TRBJ2-5 | NA | TRBV21-1
CASSKPGQGDEKLFF | TGTGCCAGCAGTAAGCCGGGACAGGGTGATGAAAAACTGTTTTTT | NA | TRBJ1-4 | TRBD1 | TRBV6-6
CEGRDRNNEQFF | TGTGAGGGGCGGGACCGCAACAATGAGCAGTTCTTC | NA | TRBJ2-1 | NA | TRBV4-1
CASSAATLGGTEAFF | TGTGCCAGCAGCGCTGCCACCCTCGGAGGCACTGAAGCTTTCTTT | NA | TRBJ1-1 | NA | TRBV9
CASSVPVATNEKLFF | TGTGCCAGCAGCGTCCCAGTCGCAACTAATGAAAAACTGTTTTTT | NA | TRBJ1-4 | NA | TRBV9
CASSLTGLLESPLHF | TGTGCCAGCAGCTTAACAGGGCTATTAGAATCACCCCTCCACTTT | NA | TRBJ1-6 | NA | TRBV5-6
CASSQDRSGSSYEQYF | TGTGCCAGCAGCCAAGATAGGAGCGGCAGCTCCTACGAGCAGTACTTC | NA | TRBJ2-7 | NA | TRBV4-2
CASGTGPNYGYTF | TGCGCCAGCGGGACAGGACCAAACTATGGCTACACCTTC | few | TRBJ1-2 | TRBD1 | TRBV5-1
CASKAGGFNTEAFF | TGTGCCAGCAAGGCAGGGGGGTTCAACACTGAAGCTTTCTTT | NA | TRBJ1-1 | TRBD1 | TRBV2
CASSQKAGGGSEAFF | TGTGCCAGCAGCCAAAAGGCGGGCGGGGGGAGTGAAGCTTTCTTT | NA | TRBJ1-1 | NA | TRBV14
CASSTIPSNEQFF | TGCGCCAGCAGCACGATCCCTAGCAATGAGCAGTTCTTC | few | TRBJ2-1 | NA | TRBV5-1
CASSPGQMNTEAFF | TGTGCCAGCAGCCCCGGACAGATGAACACTGAAGCTTTCTTT | NA | TRBJ1-1 | NA | TRBV7-9
CASSPTSRTGSGYTF | TGTGCCAGCAGCCCAACCTCCCGGACGGGATCCGGCTACACCTTC | NA | TRBJ1-2 | NA | TRBV7-3
CASSLTGPVGSPLHF | TGTGCCAGCAGCCTGACAGGCCCGGTAGGTTCACCCCTCCACTTT | once | TRBJ1-6 | NA | TRBV7-3
CASSQDPSGLTYGYTF | TGCGCCAGCAGCCAAGACCCCAGTGGGCTTACTTATGGCTACACCTTC | few | TRBJ1-2 | NA | TRBV4-3